This passage covers 28 T cell receptor beta chains from one sample sequenced in a study of blood T cells in healthy people across ages. A second PCR, run for roughly 7 to 12 cycles, used a sample-barcoded 5' primer plus a J-beta primer mix. TCRdb re-called the 5' RACE reads through MiXCR, storing one row per CDR3 protein. Found here are some 890,000 distinct CDR3 sequences, almost 30% of them singletons; the top ten hold more than 8.5%. The sample also formed part of further work on T cells of mothers and their children.

Specimen: blood. The receptor set was obtained from a woman aged 40 to 50 in good health.

The genes are TRBV27 and TRBJ2-3; D is perhaps TRBD2 (6 bases). Germline V gene sequence: CDR1 MNHEY, CDR2 SMNVEV (reference sequence). The CDR3 extends over 13 amino acids. Trimming stripped 4 bases from V and 5 bases from J, with 10 bases between. The CDR3 spells CASSYVGGDTQYF. In nucleotides, the CDR3 is TGTGCCAGCAGTTATGTGGGAGGAGATACGCAGTATTTT.

A word on this clonotype: A much larger clonotype is one base distant, so this may be a read error. This rearrangement joins TRBV28 to TRBJ2-7; 11 bases are shared with TRBD2. The germline V gene encodes CDR1 MDHEN and CDR2 SYDVKM. The CDR3 contains 15 residues. The CDR3, as DNA: TGTGTCAGCAGTCTAATAGCGGGGGGGCGCGACGAGCAGTACTTC. Translating it yields CVSSLIAGGRDEQYF.

The V gene is TRBV15, the J gene TRBJ2-5; the match to TRBD1 covers 9 bases. CDR1 and CDR2 from the germline V gene are LNHNV and YYDKDF (reference sequence). CDR3 length: 15 amino acids. The V and J ends lost 3 bases and 6 bases, in that order; junction bases with no gene match: 8. Here the CDR3 reads CATSRSVQGAKTQYF. DNA of the CDR3: TGTGCCACCAGCAGGTCCGTACAGGGGGCGAAGACCCAGTACTTC.

This clonotype was seen a handful of times. A much larger clone lies one base from this, so it may be a read error. This rearrangement joins TRBV7-8 to TRBJ2-7; a weak D match, TRBD2 (5 bases). The length of the CDR3 is 13 residues. CDR1 is SGHVS, CDR2 FQNEAQ, per germline. The CDR3 protein is CVSSLAQRYEQYF. For the CDR3, the DNA is TGTGTCAGCAGCTTAGCGCAGCGCTACGAGCAGTACTTC.

This clonotype appeared a few times. The chain joins TRBV7-8 to TRBJ1-1, with D perhaps matching TRBD1 (5 bases). The CDR3 runs to 12 residues. Trimming took 2 bases from V and 7 from J, leaving 8 bases between them. Germline lookup yields CDR1 SGHVS and CDR2 FQNEAQ. In DNA, the CDR3 is TGTGCCAGCAGCTTATCTGGGGGTGAAGCTTTCTTT. This sequence encodes CASSLSGGEAFF.

This CDR3 is CASSASTRSFTHEQYF. The DNA for the CDR3 is TGTGCCAGCAGTGCCAGCACTAGATCCTTCACCCACGAGCAGTACTTC. The chain is built from TRBV12-3 or TRBV12-4 and TRBJ2-7, with D tentatively TRBD2 (5 bases). The CDR3 is 16 amino acids. Trimming cost V 5 bases and J 5 bases, with 22 bases left between them.

This clonotype was found a few times. The chain joins TRBV12-3 or TRBV12-4 to TRBJ2-2; the match to TRBD2 covers 9 bases. The CDR3 extends over 16 amino acids. V lost 1 base to trimming and J lost 4 bases; unmatched junction nucleotides: 4. CDR3 protein: CASSLGGGGFTGELFF. The CDR3 DNA reads TGTGCCAGCAGTTTAGGCGGGGGGGGCTTCACCGGGGAGCTGTTTTTT.

The chain is built from TRBV2 and TRBJ2-5; no reliable D call. CDR1 and CDR2 from the germline V gene are SNHLY and FYNNEI. The CDR3 is 17 amino acids. The V end was cut by 4 bases, the J end by 0 bases, with 18 bases between. CDR3 in amino acids: CASSAVGIGQYQETQYF. In DNA, the CDR3 is TGTGCCAGCAGTGCGGTTGGGATAGGGCAGTACCAAGAGACCCAGTACTTC.

In its sample, this clonotype was seen once. V is TRBV30 and J is TRBJ2-3; D unresolved. The germline V gene has CDR1 GTSNPN and CDR2 SVGIG (reference sequence). The CDR3 has 14 residues. V shed 2 bases and J shed 5 bases, with 14 bases lying between them. The CDR3 loop is CAWSLRPRVDTQYF. CDR3 DNA: TGTGCCTGGAGTTTACGACCGAGAGTAGATACGCAGTATTTT.

The gene calls are TRBV5-1 and TRBJ2-7; 9 bases map to TRBD1. The CDR3 length is 14 residues. CDR1 and CDR2 (germline): SGHRS, YFSETQ. Trimming cost V 4 bases and J 6 bases; bases outside gene matches: 8. CDR3 protein: CASSVGQGPPEQYF. The CDR3 DNA is TGCGCCAGCAGCGTGGGACAGGGACCTCCCGAGCAGTACTTC. The complete variable domain, with remaining parts taken from reference TRBV5-1 and TRBJ2-7, reads KAGVTQTPRYLIKTRGQQVTLSCSPISGHRSVSWYQQTPGQGLQFLFEYFSETQRNKGNFPGRFSGRQFSNSRSEMNVSTLELGDSALYLCASSVGQGPPEQYFGPGTRLTVT.

This clonotype was picked up many times. The chain uses TRBV27 and TRBJ2-7; tentatively, D is TRBD1 or TRBD2 (5 bases each). The V end was cut by 3 bases, the J end by 2 bases, with 14 bases between. CDR1 and CDR2 (germline): MNHEY, SMNVEV (reference sequence). This CDR3 is 15 amino acids long. For the CDR3, the DNA is TGTGCCAGCAGTTTCTCCGGGACGGGTCCCTACGAGCAGTACTTC. Encoded protein: CASSFSGTGPYEQYF.

V usage is TRBV20-1 and J usage is TRBJ1-2, with 7 bases matching TRBD1. This CDR3 has 14 amino acids. The V segment lost 1 base and the J segment 3 bases; nucleotides outside the gene matches: 5. Germline CDR1 and CDR2: DFQATT and SNEGSKA (reference sequence). In nucleotides, the CDR3 is TGCAGTGCTAGAGGCATCAGGGGGGACTATGGCTACACCTTC. Translation: CSARGIRGDYGYTF.

There are a few counts of this clonotype. The chain recombines TRBV7-2 with TRBJ1-4, with D hard to call. The CDR3 consists of 14 residues. CDR1 is SGHTA, CDR2 FQGNSA, per germline. V lost 5 bases and J lost 8, with 15 bases in between. The CDR3 DNA follows: TGTGCCAGCAGCCCCGGGTATTCGCGGGAAAAACTGTTTTTT. Translation: CASSPGYSREKLFF.

The table lists this clonotype with a few counts. The CDR3 DNA is TGTGCCATCAGTGGGGACAGAAACTACGAGCAGTTCTTC. Translating gives CAISGDRNYEQFF. The V gene is TRBV10-3, the J gene TRBJ2-1; 7 bases are shared with TRBD1. V was pared by 4 bases and J by 10 bases, with 7 bases of the junction left unmatched. CDR1 is ENHRY, CDR2 SYGVKD, per germline. The CDR3 consists of 13 residues.

This clonotype has just one count. A read error may be the cause here, since a much bigger clone is one base away. The chain carries TRBV7-3 and TRBJ2-5; maybe TRBD2 (7 bases). The germline V gene has CDR1 SGHTA and CDR2 FQGTGA. The CDR3 runs to 16 residues. CDR3 nucleotide sequence: TGTGCCAGCAGCTTAACGTTTGGCGGGGGCCAAGAGACCCAGGACTTC. Amino acid sequence: CASSLTFGGGQETQDF.

In this sample, this clonotype turned up many times. The chain has TRBV11-2 and TRBJ1-2; no clear D gene. V lost 2 bases and J 8 bases, leaving 12 bases between the germline ends. The CDR3 loop spans 13 amino acids. Germline CDR1 and CDR2: SGHAT and FQNNGV. CDR3 protein: CASSLTVGRGYTF. The DNA for the CDR3 is TGTGCCAGCAGCTTAACCGTAGGGCGCGGCTACACCTTC.

This clonotype was seen repeatedly, ten times or more. The chain carries TRBV12-3 or TRBV12-4 and TRBJ1-2, with 9 positions matching TRBD1. The J segment lost 9 bases and the V segment lost 2 bases, leaving 4 bases of the junction unmatched. The CDR3 extends over 13 amino acids. The CDR3 reads CASSLSTGGRYTF. CDR3 sequence (DNA): TGTGCCAGCAGTTTATCGACAGGGGGTCGCTACACCTTC.

The chain links TRBV7-2 to TRBJ1-1, with D perhaps TRBD1 (6 bases). V dropped 8 bases and J dropped 1 base, with 14 bases sitting between them. The germline V gene encodes CDR1 SGHTA and CDR2 FQGNSA. The CDR3 is made up of 14 amino acids. CDR3 region: CASGLGGPNTEAFF. The CDR3 bases are TGTGCCAGCGGGCTCGGGGGGCCGAACACTGAAGCTTTCTTT.

With respect to this clonotype: A much larger clone is a single base away; this may be a read error. The chain is built from TRBV5-1 and TRBJ2-5; D remains unclear. Gene TRBJ2-7 matches the end of the DNA better, so the J call may be wrong. Germline CDR1 SGHRS, CDR2 YFSETQ. The length of the CDR3 is 14 residues. CDR3 amino acids: CVSSLVGLSYEQYF. The CDR3 DNA reads as TGCGTCAGCAGCTTGGTAGGTTTGTCCTACGAGCAGTACTTC.

This clonotype was found many times. This rearrangement joins TRBV28 to TRBJ2-7, with TRBD1 matching 7 bases. The germline V gene encodes CDR1 MDHEN and CDR2 SYDVKM. The CDR3 contains 14 residues. With 5 bases clipped from V and 2 bases from J, the junction kept 6 bases outside the gene matches. CDR3 amino acids: CASSHPGTAYEQYF. In DNA form, the CDR3 reads TGTGCCAGCAGTCATCCCGGGACAGCCTACGAGCAGTACTTC. Looking up the rest from reference TRBV28 and TRBJ2-7 gives the full variable domain: DVKVTQSSRYLVKRTGEKVFLECVQDMDHENMFWYRQDPGLGLRLIYFSYDVKMKEKGDIPEGYSVSREKKERFSLILESASTNQTSMYLCASSHPGTAYEQYFGPGTRLTVT.

This clonotype turned up a few times. A much larger clone lies a single base off, so this may be a read error. The chain has TRBV7-2 and TRBJ2-1, with unresolved D. The DNA end lines up better with TRBJ2-7; the J call may be wrong. This CDR3 comprises 14 residues. Germline CDR1 is SGHTA and CDR2 is FQGNSA. CDR3 in amino acids: CASSLALRNNEQYF. CDR3 nucleotides: TGTGCCAGCAGCTTAGCGCTTCGAAACAATGAGCAGTACTTC.

The sample holds many counts of this clonotype. The chain couples TRBV2 to TRBJ2-7; 9 bases align to TRBD1. This CDR3 comprises 15 residues. V was pared by 8 bases and J by 0 bases, with 8 bases of the junction left unmatched. The germline V gene encodes CDR1 SNHLY and CDR2 FYNNEI. CDR3 nucleotide sequence: TGTGCCAGCCCAAAGAGACAGGGGGGCTCCTACGAGCAGTACTTC. This encodes CASPKRQGGSYEQYF. The whole variable domain, remainder taken from reference TRBV2 and TRBJ2-7, is EPEVTQTPSHQVTQMGQEVILRCVPISNHLYFYWYRQILGQKVEFLVSFYNNEISEKSEIFDDQFSVERPDGSNFTLKIRSTKLEDSAMYFCASPKRQGGSYEQYFGPGTRLTVT.

This clonotype has just a few counts. The chain couples TRBV20-1 to TRBJ2-7; 8 bases are shared with TRBD2. The CDR3 length is 15 residues. From germline, CDR1 is DFQATT and CDR2 SNEGSKA (reference sequence). V was clipped by 0 bases and J by 1 base; unmatched bases: 5. The CDR3 DNA reads as TGCAGTGCTAGAGATGGGGTAGCGGGGTCCTACGAGCAGTACTTC. Translated, it gives CSARDGVAGSYEQYF.

The rearrangement links TRBV14 to TRBJ1-2, with no clear D. Germline CDR1 is SGHDN and CDR2 is FVKESK. The CDR3 has 15 residues. V was cut by 0 bases and J by 2 bases, with 10 bases left in between. For the CDR3, the DNA is TGTGCCAGCAGCCAAGATTGGACGGAAAACTATGGCTACACCTTC. Protein sequence: CASSQDWTENYGYTF.

A word on this clonotype: This may stem from a read error, because a much larger clone lies one nucleotide away. The gene calls are TRBV20-1 and TRBJ2-5, with a possible D match to TRBD1 (5 bases). The V end was cut by 6 bases, the J end by 11 bases, with 25 bases between. The CDR3 has 14 residues. Germline V gene sequence: CDR1 DFQATT, CDR2 SNEGSKA (reference sequence). The CDR3 is CSASGLQGLNEQYF. CDR3 sequence (DNA): TGCAGTGCAAGTGGATTGCAGGGCCTAAATGAGCAGTACTTC.

The chain couples TRBV7-2 to TRBJ1-6; possible D gene TRBD1, 5 bases. The CDR3 contains 13 residues. Per germline, CDR1 SGHTA and CDR2 FQGNSA. Trimming stripped 6 bases from V and 13 bases from J, with 16 bases between. CDR3 sequence reads: CASSPGTTGPLHF. CDR3 in DNA: TGTGCCAGCAGTCCCGGAACCACAGGTCCCCTCCACTTT.

This clonotype was seen ten or more times. J is TRBJ2-1 and V is TRBV7-2, with TRBD2 matching over 12 bases. V lost 5 bases, J lost 6 bases, and 8 bases stayed unmatched. The CDR3 is made up of 16 amino acids. The germline gives CDR1 SGHTA, CDR2 FQGNSA. CDR3 protein: CASSPTSGGWGNEQFF. CDR3 in DNA: TGTGCCAGCAGCCCGACTAGCGGGGGTTGGGGCAATGAGCAGTTCTTC.

This clonotype was counted only a few times. This chain links TRBV5-1 with TRBJ1-6; 12 positions match TRBD1. CDR1 is SGHRS, CDR2 YFSETQ, per germline. This CDR3 has 16 residues. V shed 4 bases and J 8 bases; nucleotides not matched to a gene: 7. The CDR3 is CASSPRDRGRDSPLHF. CDR3 DNA: TGCGCCAGCAGCCCCCGGGACAGGGGGCGAGATTCACCCCTCCACTTT.